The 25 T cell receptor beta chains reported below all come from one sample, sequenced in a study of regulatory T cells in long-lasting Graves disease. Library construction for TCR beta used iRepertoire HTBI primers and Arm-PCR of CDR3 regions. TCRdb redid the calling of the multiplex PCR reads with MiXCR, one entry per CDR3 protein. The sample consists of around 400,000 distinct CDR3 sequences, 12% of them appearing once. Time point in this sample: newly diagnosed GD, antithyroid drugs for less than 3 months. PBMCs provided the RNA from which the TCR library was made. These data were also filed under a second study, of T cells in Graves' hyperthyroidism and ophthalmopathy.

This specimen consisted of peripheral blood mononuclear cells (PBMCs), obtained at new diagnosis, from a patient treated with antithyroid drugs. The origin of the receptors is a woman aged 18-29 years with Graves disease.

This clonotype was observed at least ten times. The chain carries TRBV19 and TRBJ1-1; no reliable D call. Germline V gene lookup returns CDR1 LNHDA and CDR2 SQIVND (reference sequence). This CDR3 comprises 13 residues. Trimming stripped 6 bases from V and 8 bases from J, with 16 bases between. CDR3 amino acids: CASSPEWSLEAFF. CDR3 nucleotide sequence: TGTGCCAGTAGCCCTGAATGGTCTTTGGAAGCTTTCTTT. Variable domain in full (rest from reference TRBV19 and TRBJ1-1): DGGITQSPKYLFRKEGQNVTLSCEQNLNHDAMYWYRQDPGQGLRLIYYSQIVNDFQKGDIAEGYSVSREKKESFPLTVTSAQKNPTAFYLCASSPEWSLEAFFGQGTRLTVV.

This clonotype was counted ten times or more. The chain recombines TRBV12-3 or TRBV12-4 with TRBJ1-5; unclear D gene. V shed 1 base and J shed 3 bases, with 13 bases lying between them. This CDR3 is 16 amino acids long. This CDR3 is CASSLGPSAPNQPQHF. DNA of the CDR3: TGTGCCAGCAGTTTAGGACCCTCAGCGCCCAATCAGCCCCAGCATTTT.

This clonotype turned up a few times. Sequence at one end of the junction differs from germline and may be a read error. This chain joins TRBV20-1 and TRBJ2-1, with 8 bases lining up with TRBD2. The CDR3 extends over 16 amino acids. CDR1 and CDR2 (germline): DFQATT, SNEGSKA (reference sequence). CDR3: CSARDSGALSYSEQFF. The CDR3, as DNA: TGCAGTGCTAGAGATAGCGGGGCCCTTAGCTACAGTGAGCAGTTCTTC.

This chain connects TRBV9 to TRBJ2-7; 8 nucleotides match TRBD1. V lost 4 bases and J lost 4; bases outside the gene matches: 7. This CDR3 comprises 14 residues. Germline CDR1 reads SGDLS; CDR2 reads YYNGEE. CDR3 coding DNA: TGTGCCAGCAGCTTATCCGGGACAGGTTACGAGCAGTACTTC. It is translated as CASSLSGTGYEQYF.

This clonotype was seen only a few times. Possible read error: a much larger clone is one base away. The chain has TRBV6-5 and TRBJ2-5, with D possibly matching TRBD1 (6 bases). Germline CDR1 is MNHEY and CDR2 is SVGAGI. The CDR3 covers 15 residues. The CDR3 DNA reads TGTGCCTGCAGTTCGCTCAGGGGACGCCGTGAGACCCAGTACTTC. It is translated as CACSSLRGRRETQYF.

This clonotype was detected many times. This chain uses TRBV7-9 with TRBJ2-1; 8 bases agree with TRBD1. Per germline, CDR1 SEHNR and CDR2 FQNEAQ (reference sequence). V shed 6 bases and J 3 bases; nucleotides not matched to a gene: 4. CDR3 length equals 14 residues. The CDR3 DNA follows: TGTGCCAGCAGGGGACAGGTTCTCTACAATGAGCAGTTCTTC. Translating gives CASRGQVLYNEQFF.

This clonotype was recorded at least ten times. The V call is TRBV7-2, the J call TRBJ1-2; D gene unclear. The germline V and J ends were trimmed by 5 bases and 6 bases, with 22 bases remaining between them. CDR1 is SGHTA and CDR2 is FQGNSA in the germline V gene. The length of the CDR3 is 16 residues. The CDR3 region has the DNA TGTGCCAGCAGCCCCCAGCTGGGGAGTCGTCTAAATGGCTACACCTTC. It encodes CASSPQLGSRLNGYTF.

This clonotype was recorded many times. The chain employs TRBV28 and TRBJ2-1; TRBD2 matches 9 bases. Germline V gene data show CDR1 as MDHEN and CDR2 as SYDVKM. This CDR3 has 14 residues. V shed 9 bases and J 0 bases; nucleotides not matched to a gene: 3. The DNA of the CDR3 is TGTGCCAGACGTAGCGGGAGCTCCTACAATGAGCAGTTCTTC. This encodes CARRSGSSYNEQFF.

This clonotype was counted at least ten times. The DNA of the CDR3 is TGTGCCAGCAGGCTTACAGGGGTGAACACTGAAGCTTTCTTT. As protein: CASRLTGVNTEAFF. The V gene is TRBV6-1, the J gene TRBJ1-1, with 7 bases fitting TRBD1. The CDR3 length is 14 residues. Trimming removed 6 bases from V and 0 bases from J; junction bases left unmatched: 4. Germline-derived CDR1 and CDR2 are MNHNS and SASEGT.

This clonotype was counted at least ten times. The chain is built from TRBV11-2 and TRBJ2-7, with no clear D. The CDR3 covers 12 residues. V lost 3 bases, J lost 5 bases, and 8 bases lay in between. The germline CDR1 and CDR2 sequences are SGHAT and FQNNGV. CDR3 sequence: CASSLTPNEQYV. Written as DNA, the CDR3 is TGTGCCAGCAGCTTGACTCCGAACGAGCAGTACGTC.

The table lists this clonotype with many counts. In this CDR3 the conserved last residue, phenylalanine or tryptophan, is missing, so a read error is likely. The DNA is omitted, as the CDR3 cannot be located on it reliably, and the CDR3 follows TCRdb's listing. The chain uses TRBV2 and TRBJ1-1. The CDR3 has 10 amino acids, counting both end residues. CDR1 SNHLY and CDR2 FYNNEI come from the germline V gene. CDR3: CASSELRYRV.

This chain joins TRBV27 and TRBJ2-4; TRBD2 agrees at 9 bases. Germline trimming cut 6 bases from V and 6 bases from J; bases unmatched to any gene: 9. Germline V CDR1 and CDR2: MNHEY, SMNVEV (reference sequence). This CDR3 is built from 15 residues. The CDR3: CASRGPRTSANIQYF. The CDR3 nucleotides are TGTGCCAGCAGGGGGCCCAGGACTAGCGCAAACATTCAGTACTTC.

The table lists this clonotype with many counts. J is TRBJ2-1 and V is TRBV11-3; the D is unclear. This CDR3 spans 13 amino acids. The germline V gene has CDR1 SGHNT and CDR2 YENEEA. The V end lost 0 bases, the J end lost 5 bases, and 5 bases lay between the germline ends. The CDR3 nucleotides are TGTGCCAGCAGCTTAGACAGAAACAATGAGCAGTTCTTC. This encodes CASSLDRNNEQFF.

CDR3 in DNA: TGCAGTGCTAAGCGGCCGGGGACTTGGGTGCGAGATACGCAGTATTTT. Translation: CSAKRPGTWVRDTQYF. This chain links TRBV20-1 with TRBJ2-3; possible D gene TRBD2, 6 bases. This CDR3 contains 16 residues. Trimming took 4 bases from V and 5 from J, leaving 22 bases between them. Looked up from germline, CDR1 is DFQATT and CDR2 is SNEGSKA (reference sequence).

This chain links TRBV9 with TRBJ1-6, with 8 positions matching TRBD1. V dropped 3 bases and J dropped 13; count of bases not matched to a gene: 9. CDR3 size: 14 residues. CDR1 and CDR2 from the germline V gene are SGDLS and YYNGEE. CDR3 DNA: TGTGCCAGCAGCGAGCTGACAGGGGATTATCCCCTCCACTTT. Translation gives CASSELTGDYPLHF.

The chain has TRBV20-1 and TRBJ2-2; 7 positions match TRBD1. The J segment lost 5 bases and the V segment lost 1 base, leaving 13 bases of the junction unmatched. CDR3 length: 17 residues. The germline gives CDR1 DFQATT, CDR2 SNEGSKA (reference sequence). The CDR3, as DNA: TGCAGTGCTAGAGCCGGAAGCCGCGGCAGGGGGACCGGGGAGCTGTTTTTT. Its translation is CSARAGSRGRGTGELFF.

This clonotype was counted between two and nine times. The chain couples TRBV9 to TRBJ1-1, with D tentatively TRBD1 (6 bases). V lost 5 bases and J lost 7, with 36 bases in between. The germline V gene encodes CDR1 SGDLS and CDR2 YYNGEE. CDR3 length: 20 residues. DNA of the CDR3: TGTGCCAGCAGTAATCGAACGAAAAGGGGGGGCGCGGTCCTGTCGGGTGAAGCTTTCTTT. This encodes CASSNRTKRGGAVLSGEAFF.

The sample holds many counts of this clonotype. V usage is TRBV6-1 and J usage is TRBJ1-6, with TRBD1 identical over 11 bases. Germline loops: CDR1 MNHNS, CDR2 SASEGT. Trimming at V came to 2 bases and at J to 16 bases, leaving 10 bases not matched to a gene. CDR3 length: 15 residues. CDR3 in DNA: TGTGCCAGCAGTGAAAGTCAGGACAGGGGGCGATCACTCCACTTT. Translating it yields CASSESQDRGRSLHF.

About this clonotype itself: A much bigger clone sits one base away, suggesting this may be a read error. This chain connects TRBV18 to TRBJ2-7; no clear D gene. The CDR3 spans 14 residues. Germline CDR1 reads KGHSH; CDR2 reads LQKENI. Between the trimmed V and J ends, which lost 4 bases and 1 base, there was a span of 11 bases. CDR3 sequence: CASSLGWGSYEQYV. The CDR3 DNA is TGTGCCAGCTCACTTGGGTGGGGATCCTACGAGCAGTACGTC.

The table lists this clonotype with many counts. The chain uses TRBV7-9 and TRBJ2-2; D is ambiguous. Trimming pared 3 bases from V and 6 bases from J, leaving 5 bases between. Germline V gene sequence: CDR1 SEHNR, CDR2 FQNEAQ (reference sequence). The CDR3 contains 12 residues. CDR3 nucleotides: TGTGCCAGCAGCTTCATGCCCGGGGAGCTGTTTTTT. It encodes CASSFMPGELFF.

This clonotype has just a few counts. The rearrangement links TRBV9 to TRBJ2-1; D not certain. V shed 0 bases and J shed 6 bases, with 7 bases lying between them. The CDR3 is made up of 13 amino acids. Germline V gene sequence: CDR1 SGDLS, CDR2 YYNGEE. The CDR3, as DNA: TGTGCCAGCAGCGTAGTCGACGGCAATGAGCAGTTCTTC. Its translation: CASSVVDGNEQFF.

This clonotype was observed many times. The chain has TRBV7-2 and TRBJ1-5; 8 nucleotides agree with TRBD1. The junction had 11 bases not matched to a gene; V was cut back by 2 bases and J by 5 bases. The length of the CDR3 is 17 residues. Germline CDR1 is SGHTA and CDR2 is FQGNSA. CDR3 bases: TGTGCCAGCAGCTTATACCGCCTACAGGGGGAAGATCAGCCCCAGCATTTT. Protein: CASSLYRLQGEDQPQHF.

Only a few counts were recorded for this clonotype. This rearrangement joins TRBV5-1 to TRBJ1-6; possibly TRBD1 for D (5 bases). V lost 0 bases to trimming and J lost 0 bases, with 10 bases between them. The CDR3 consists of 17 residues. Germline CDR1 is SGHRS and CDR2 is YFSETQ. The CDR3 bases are TGCGCCAGCAGCTTGGCAGGGCTAAGCTCCTATAATTCACCCCTCCACTTT. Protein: CASSLAGLSSYNSPLHF.

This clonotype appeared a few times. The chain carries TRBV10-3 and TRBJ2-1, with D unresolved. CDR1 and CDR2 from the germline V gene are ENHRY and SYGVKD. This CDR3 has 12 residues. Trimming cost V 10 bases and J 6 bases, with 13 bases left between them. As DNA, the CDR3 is TGTGCCAACGGAGCGATGGGCAATGAGCAGTTCTTC. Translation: CANGAMGNEQFF.

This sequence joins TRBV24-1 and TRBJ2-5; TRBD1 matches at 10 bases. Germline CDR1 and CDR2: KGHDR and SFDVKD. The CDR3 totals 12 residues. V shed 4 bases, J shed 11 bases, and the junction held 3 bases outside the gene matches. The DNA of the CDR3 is TGTGCCACCAGTGAGGGACAGGGGTGGCAGTACTTC. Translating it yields CATSEGQGWQYF.